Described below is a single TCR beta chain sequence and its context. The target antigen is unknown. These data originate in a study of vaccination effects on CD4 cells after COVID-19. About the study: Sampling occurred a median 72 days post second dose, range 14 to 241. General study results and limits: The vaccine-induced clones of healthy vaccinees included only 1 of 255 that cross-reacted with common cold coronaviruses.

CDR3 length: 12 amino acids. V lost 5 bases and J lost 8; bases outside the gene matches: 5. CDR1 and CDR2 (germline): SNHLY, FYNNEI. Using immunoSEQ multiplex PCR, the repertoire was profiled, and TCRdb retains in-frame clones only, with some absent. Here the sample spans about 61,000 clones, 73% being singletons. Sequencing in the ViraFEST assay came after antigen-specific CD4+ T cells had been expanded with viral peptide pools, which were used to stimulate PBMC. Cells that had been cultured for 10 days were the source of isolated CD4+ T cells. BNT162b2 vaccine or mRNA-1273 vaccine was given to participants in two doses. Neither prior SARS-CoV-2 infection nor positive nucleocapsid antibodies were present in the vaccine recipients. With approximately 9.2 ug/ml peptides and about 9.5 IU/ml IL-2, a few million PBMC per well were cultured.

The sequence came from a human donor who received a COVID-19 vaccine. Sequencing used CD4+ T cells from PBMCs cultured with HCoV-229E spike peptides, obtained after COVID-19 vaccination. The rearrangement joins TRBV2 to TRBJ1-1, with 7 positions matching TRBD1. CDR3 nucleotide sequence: TGTGCCAGCAGTCAAGGGGGACAGGAAGCTTTCTTT. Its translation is CASSQGGQEAFF.